This passage covers 24 T cell receptor beta chains from one sample sequenced in a study of T cells after yellow fever vaccination. TCRdb re-analysed the 5' RACE reads in MiXCR, keeping a single row per CDR3 protein. The sample lists tens of thousands of distinct CDR3 sequences, 6.5% to 9% occurring once. The specimen was CD8+ T cells sorted from PBMCs, collected 15 days after the yellow fever booster vaccination. The source is a man aged 25 to 45 who received the YFV17D yellow fever vaccine.

Sample share makes this clonotype large. The chain carries TRBV28 and TRBJ2-5, with TRBD1 matching over 7 bases. V was clipped by 5 bases and J by 2 bases; unmatched bases: 5. The CDR3 totals 14 residues. From germline, CDR1 is MDHEN and CDR2 SYDVKM. CDR3 protein: CASSPGTEQETQYF. The CDR3 DNA is TGTGCCAGCAGTCCCGGGACAGAACAAGAGACCCAGTACTTC.

This clonotype has ten or more counts. The chain links TRBV5-1 to TRBJ2-3; 9 nucleotides agree with TRBD1. Per the germline V gene, CDR1 is SGHRS and CDR2 is YFSETQ. The J segment lost 2 bases and the V segment lost 2 bases, leaving 9 bases of the junction unmatched. The CDR3 length is 17 residues. The CDR3 loop is CASSLQGAHQNTDTQYF. Written as DNA, the CDR3 is TGCGCCAGCAGCTTACAGGGGGCGCACCAAAACACAGATACGCAGTATTTT.

In its sample, this clonotype was seen many times. The rearrangement links TRBV6-5 to TRBJ2-3; D may be TRBD1 (6 bases). V was cut by 6 bases and J by 6 bases, with 16 bases left in between. Germline V CDR1 and CDR2: MNHEY, SVGAGI. This CDR3 comprises 14 residues. CDR3 sequence (DNA): TGTGCCAGCAGCACAGGGATACCGGGGGATACGCAGTATTTT. Translation: CASSTGIPGDTQYF.

The sample holds many counts of this clonotype. This chain uses TRBV4-1 with TRBJ1-1; D is possibly TRBD1 (6 bases). CDR3 length equals 14 residues. V was shortened by 3 bases and J by 1 base, with 9 bases between the two germline ends. The germline V gene encodes CDR1 MGHRA and CDR2 YSYEKL. As DNA, the CDR3 is TGCGCCAGCAGCCAGTGGACAGCGAACACTGAAGCTTTCTTT. As protein: CASSQWTANTEAFF.

This clonotype was seen ten or more times. CDR3 DNA sequence: TGTGCCAGCAGTTCATCGAACACCGGGGAGCTGTTTTTT. Its translation: CASSSSNTGELFF. The chain employs TRBV12-3 or TRBV12-4 and TRBJ2-2; D is unresolved. CDR3 length: 13 residues. The ends were cut back, 4 bases at V and 0 bases at J, with 3 bases in the middle.

This clonotype has a count of ten or more. V is TRBV7-6 and J is TRBJ2-5; D uncertain. Between the trimmed V and J ends, which lost 2 bases and 2 bases, there was a span of 18 bases. This CDR3 spans 17 amino acids. Germline CDR1 is SGHVS and CDR2 is FNYEAQ. The CDR3 DNA reads as TGTGCCAGCAGCTTACTCCTGGGCAGATCGGAGCAAGAGACCCAGTACTTC. This gives the protein CASSLLLGRSEQETQYF. Full variable domain (remainder filled in from reference TRBV7-6 and TRBJ2-5): GAGVSQSPRYKVTKRGQDVALRCDPISGHVSLYWYRQALGQGPEFLTYFNYEAQQDKSGLPNDRFSAERPEGSISTLTIQRTEQRDSAMYRCASSLLLGRSEQETQYFGPGTRLLVL.

This clonotype was counted ten times or more. This chain uses TRBV27 with TRBJ2-1; D unclear. The CDR3 contains 12 residues. The germline V gene encodes CDR1 MNHEY and CDR2 SMNVEV (reference sequence). V lost 9 bases and J lost 6, with 12 bases in between. CDR3 loop: CASLQIPNEQFF. The CDR3 nucleotides are TGTGCCAGTCTCCAGATCCCCAATGAGCAGTTCTTC.

This clonotype was picked up many times. The chain links TRBV29-1 to TRBJ2-7; 9 bases match TRBD2. Germline CDR1 SQVTM, CDR2 ANQGSEA. Trimming cost V 7 bases and J 0 bases; bases outside gene matches: 10. This CDR3 comprises 15 residues. The CDR3 bases are TGCAGCGCGCACGTAGCGGGAGCGGTCTCCTACGAGCAGTACTTC. This translates into CSAHVAGAVSYEQYF.

The sample holds many counts of this clonotype. This sequence joins TRBV7-8 and TRBJ1-1; no definite D call. Germline CDR1 and CDR2: SGHVS and FQNEAQ. CDR3 length: 17 amino acids. V was clipped by 2 bases and J by 4 bases, with 20 bases between them. In nucleotides, the CDR3 is TGTGCCAGCAGCTTACCTATCGGGGAAAAGGTAGGCACTGAAGCTTTCTTT. Protein product: CASSLPIGEKVGTEAFF.

As for this clonotype: Germline is not matched at one junction end, which may reflect a read error. The CDR3, as DNA: TGTGCCATGGGCCCGGGCCTTTCCTGCGAGCAGTACTTC. Translated: CAMGPGLSCEQYF. This chain uses TRBV5-5 with TRBJ2-7; D not certain. Germline loops: CDR1 SGHKS, CDR2 YYEKEE (reference sequence). The CDR3 is 13 amino acids.

Points on this clonotype: A much larger clone is a single base away; this may be a read error. V and J are TRBV6-2 or TRBV6-3 and TRBJ2-5, with no clear D. Germline lookup yields CDR1 MNHEY and CDR2 SVGEGT. The CDR3 covers 14 residues. The CDR3 sequence: CASSYAKRQETKYF. The CDR3 region has the DNA TGTGCCAGCAGTTACGCGAAGAGACAAGAGACCAAGTACTTC.

In its sample, this clonotype was seen many times. The chain is built from TRBV12-3 or TRBV12-4 and TRBJ1-3; D is unresolved. The V end was cut by 2 bases, the J end by 0 bases, with 8 bases between. The CDR3 extends over 15 amino acids. CDR3 coding DNA: TGTGCCAGCAGTTTAATCGGATTCTCTGGAAACACCATATATTTT. This gives the protein CASSLIGFSGNTIYF.

This clonotype was observed at least ten times. J is TRBJ2-3 and V is TRBV9, with D possibly TRBD2 on 6 matching bases. The V end was cut by 2 bases, the J end by 0 bases, with 10 bases between. Germline-derived CDR1 and CDR2 are SGDLS and YYNGEE. The length of the CDR3 is 15 residues. CDR3 DNA: TGTGCCAGCAGCGTCGCGGGGAGTAGCACAGATACGCAGTATTTT. This sequence encodes CASSVAGSSTDTQYF.

This clonotype was observed many times. The chain's CDR3 is CSARSHDTHTEAFF. CDR3 DNA sequence: TGCAGTGCTAGAAGCCACGATACCCACACTGAAGCTTTCTTT. The rearrangement joins TRBV20-1 to TRBJ1-1, with D uncertain. The length of the CDR3 is 14 residues. Trimming removed 2 bases from V and 3 bases from J, with 13 bases in between. Germline lookup yields CDR1 DFQATT and CDR2 SNEGSKA (reference sequence).

This clonotype was counted ten times or more. V gene TRBV11-2 combines with J gene TRBJ2-7; TRBD2 matches at 9 bases. The CDR3 is 18 amino acids. Germline V CDR1 and CDR2: SGHAT, FQNNGV. V was pared by 4 bases and J by 4 bases, with 17 bases of the junction left unmatched. The DNA of the CDR3 is TGTGCCAGCAGCTCAGACGAATATACCCTAGCGGGAATGTACGAGCAGTACTTC. Residues: CASSSDEYTLAGMYEQYF.

This clonotype has ten or more counts. This chain joins TRBV7-9 and TRBJ2-5, with D unresolved. The V and J ends lost 4 bases and 2 bases respectively, with 8 bases between them. The CDR3 has 13 amino acids. Germline CDR1 SEHNR, CDR2 FQNEAQ (reference sequence). As DNA, the CDR3 is TGTGCCAGCAGCTCCGGGTCGCAAGAGACCCAGTACTTC. Its translation: CASSSGSQETQYF. Full variable domain (outside the CDR3, taken from reference TRBV7-9 and TRBJ2-5): DTGVSQNPRHKITKRGQNVTFRCDPISEHNRLYWYRQTLGQGPEFLTYFQNEAQLEKSRLLSDRFSAERPKGSFSTLEIQRTEQGDSAMYLCASSSGSQETQYFGPGTRLLVL.

This clonotype was picked up many times. The V gene is TRBV29-1, the J gene TRBJ2-7, with TRBD2 matching over 13 bases. Germline trimming cut 5 bases from V and 3 bases from J; bases unmatched to any gene: 4. Germline loops: CDR1 SQVTM, CDR2 ANQGSEA. The CDR3 runs 14 residues. The CDR3 here is CSVLGTSGNYEQYF. Written as DNA, the CDR3 is TGCAGCGTTCTCGGGACTAGCGGGAACTACGAGCAGTACTTC.

In its sample, this clonotype was seen many times. This rearrangement joins TRBV4-3 to TRBJ2-3, with D possibly TRBD1 on 6 matching bases. The CDR3 has 17 amino acids. In germline, CDR1 is LGHNA, CDR2 YSLEER. V gave up 0 bases and J gave up 3 bases, with 16 bases separating them. The chain's CDR3 is CASSQDPETGATDTQYF. In nucleotides, the CDR3 is TGCGCCAGCAGCCAAGATCCGGAGACAGGAGCAACAGATACGCAGTATTTT.

This clonotype was counted at least ten times. V and J are TRBV5-4 and TRBJ2-7; D not resolved. The CDR3 is 11 residues long. CDR1 is SGHNT and CDR2 is YYREEE in the germline V gene (reference sequence). The germline V and J ends were trimmed by 4 bases and 3 bases, with 5 bases remaining between them. The CDR3 is CASSGVYEQYF. The CDR3 bases are TGTGCCAGCAGCGGTGTCTACGAGCAGTACTTC.

At least ten counts were recorded for this clonotype. The chain uses TRBV9 and TRBJ2-2; D remains ambiguous. The CDR3 is 15 residues long. V was clipped by 0 bases and J by 7 bases, with 13 bases between them. Germline V gene data show CDR1 as SGDLS and CDR2 as YYNGEE. The CDR3 sequence is CASSVEAGRSGELFF. CDR3 DNA sequence: TGTGCCAGCAGCGTAGAGGCAGGACGGAGCGGGGAGCTGTTTTTT.

Many counts were recorded for this clonotype. The chain recombines TRBV5-1 with TRBJ2-3, with D unresolved. This CDR3 spans 12 amino acids. Trimming cost V 4 bases and J 6 bases, with 9 bases left between them. Germline V CDR1 and CDR2: SGHRS, YFSETQ. CDR3 sequence reads: CASSRPLDTQYF. The CDR3, as DNA: TGCGCCAGCAGCAGACCCCTGGATACGCAGTATTTT.

This clonotype was detected many times. This sequence joins TRBV3-1 and TRBJ2-1, with TRBD2 identical over 10 bases. Germline V gene lookup returns CDR1 LGHDT and CDR2 YNNKEL (reference sequence). J lost 7 bases, V lost 4 bases, and 4 bases had no gene match. This CDR3 is built from 14 residues. The DNA for the CDR3 is TGTGCCAGCAGCCCTAGCGGGAGTGGGAATGAGCAGTTCTTC. It translates to CASSPSGSGNEQFF.

This clonotype was recorded many times. The chain has TRBV10-3 and TRBJ2-5, with 9 bases that match TRBD1. CDR3 size: 14 residues. The J segment lost 1 base and the V segment lost 5 bases, leaving 2 bases of the junction unmatched. Germline CDR1 is ENHRY and CDR2 is SYGVKD. The CDR3 protein is CAISTGGPQETQYF. CDR3 coding DNA: TGTGCCATCAGTACAGGGGGCCCCCAAGAGACCCAGTACTTC.

This clonotype was seen many times. The chain carries TRBV29-1 and TRBJ1-1; no definite D call. The CDR3 spans 11 residues. Germline V lookup: CDR1 SQVTM, CDR2 ANQGSEA. V lost 7 bases and J lost 1, with 7 bases in between. The CDR3 bases are TGCAGCGGTACAGAGAACACTGAAGCTTTCTTT. It yields the protein CSGTENTEAFF.